The 25 T cell receptor beta chains below were found in one sample sequenced in a study of identical twins. MiXCR, applied by TCRdb to the 5' RACE reads, yields one record per CDR3 protein. The table has approximately 890,000 distinct CDR3 sequences, approximately 13% seen once. This sample also appeared in a second study, on yellow fever vaccine responses in identical twins.

Sequenced sample: PBMCs. These receptors were obtained from a woman aged 18-29 years in good health.

This chain joins TRBV28 and TRBJ2-7; 9 bases agree with TRBD1. CDR1 MDHEN and CDR2 SYDVKM come from the germline V gene. The CDR3 covers 15 residues. V was pared by 6 bases and J by 4 bases, with 10 bases of the junction left unmatched. The CDR3 DNA sequence: TGTGCCAGCAGCACCAACAGGGGGCTCTTTTACGAGCAGTACTTC. Its protein is CASSTNRGLFYEQYF.

V and J are TRBV6-2 or TRBV6-3 and TRBJ2-7, with 11 bases identical to TRBD2. The CDR3 consists of 16 residues. The germline gives CDR1 MNHEY, CDR2 SVGEGT. V shed 6 bases and J 4 bases; nucleotides not matched to a gene: 11. CDR3: CASSHPRLAGIYEQYV. CDR3 nucleotide sequence: TGTGCCAGCAGCCACCCCCGACTAGCGGGAATTTACGAGCAGTACGTC.

This clonotype was observed a few times. The chain carries TRBV5-5 and TRBJ2-7, with 7 positions matching TRBD2. CDR1 is SGHKS and CDR2 is YYEKEE in the germline V gene (reference sequence). The CDR3 consists of 13 residues. V lost 0 bases, J lost 7 bases, and 4 bases stayed unmatched. The chain's CDR3 is CASSLALAEEQYV. The CDR3 DNA follows: TGTGCCAGCAGCTTGGCTCTAGCGGAAGAGCAGTACGTC.

This clonotype has more than one count but fewer than ten. The rearrangement joins TRBV5-1 to TRBJ2-5; D gene unclear. V gave up 4 bases and J gave up 1 base, with 8 bases separating them. The CDR3 has 13 residues. Germline V gene data show CDR1 as SGHRS and CDR2 as YFSETQ. CDR3 coding DNA: TGCGCCAGCAGCACCCGCTCCCAAGAGACCCAGTACTTC. Its protein product is CASSTRSQETQYF.

This clonotype was observed a few times. The DNA for the CDR3 is TGCGCCAGCAGCCAAAATAACAGGGAGGGGGAAGACATTCAGTACTTC. It codes for CASSQNNREGEDIQYF. The V gene is TRBV4-1, the J gene TRBJ2-4; weak D call: TRBD2 (7 bases). This CDR3 has 16 amino acids. Trimming took off 2 bases at V and 8 bases at J, with 19 bases between the two ends. In germline, CDR1 is MGHRA, CDR2 YSYEKL.

This chain links TRBV5-1 with TRBJ1-5; D possibly corresponds to TRBD1 (6 bases). CDR1 SGHRS and CDR2 YFSETQ come from the germline V gene. The ends were cut back, 3 bases at V and 4 bases at J, with 11 bases in the middle. The CDR3 consists of 14 residues. CDR3 amino acids: CASSSGDGNQPQHF. In DNA form, the CDR3 reads TGCGCCAGCAGCTCAGGGGACGGAAATCAGCCCCAGCATTTT.

This clonotype was observed many times. The chain combines TRBV2 with TRBJ2-2, with D uncertain. This CDR3 spans 12 amino acids. V lost 2 bases and J lost 8, with 6 bases in between. CDR1 and CDR2 (germline): SNHLY, FYNNEI. The CDR3 coding sequence is TGTGCCAGCAGTGAATTGGCTGGGGAGCTGTTTTTT. It codes for CASSELAGELFF.

CDR3 DNA sequence: TGTGCCAGCAGGAGATCACCCCTCCACTTT. Encoded protein: CASRRSPLHF. V gene TRBV6-1 combines with J gene TRBJ1-6; D is unresolved. This CDR3 contains 10 residues. The germline V and J ends were trimmed by 6 bases and 10 bases, with 4 bases remaining between them. Germline V gene sequence: CDR1 MNHNS, CDR2 SASEGT.

This clonotype was observed a few times. The rearrangement links TRBV12-3 or TRBV12-4 to TRBJ2-4, with a tentative D call TRBD2 (6 bases). V lost 8 bases and J lost 0, with 11 bases in between. There are 14 residues in the CDR3. CDR3 sequence reads: CASSRLVAKNIQYF. The CDR3 coding sequence is TGTGCCAGCTCCCGACTAGTAGCCAAAAACATTCAGTACTTC.

The chain employs TRBV2 and TRBJ2-2; D gene ambiguous. From germline, CDR1 is SNHLY and CDR2 FYNNEI. Trimming stripped 4 bases from V and 5 bases from J, with 8 bases between. The CDR3 length is 13 residues. The CDR3 sequence: CASSGLLTGELFF. CDR3 DNA: TGTGCCAGCAGTGGTCTCCTAACCGGGGAGCTGTTTTTT.

V and J are TRBV12-3 or TRBV12-4 and TRBJ2-3, with 15 bases matching TRBD2. V lost 10 bases to trimming and J lost 2 bases; unmatched junction nucleotides: 13. The CDR3 runs 18 residues. The CDR3 region is CAICLGTSGGRITDTQYF. DNA of the CDR3: TGTGCCATCTGTTTAGGGACTAGCGGGGGGCGTATCACAGATACGCAGTATTTT.

This clonotype was seen more than once but under ten times. V gene TRBV24-1 combines with J gene TRBJ2-1, with unresolved D. The V gene's germline CDR1 is KGHDR and CDR2 SFDVKD. V dropped 5 bases and J dropped 9 bases, with 10 bases sitting between them. The CDR3 totals 12 residues. The CDR3 loop reads CATSAQVGEQFF. DNA for the CDR3: TGTGCCACCAGTGCTCAGGTCGGTGAGCAGTTCTTC.

The chain recombines TRBV5-1 with TRBJ2-2; TRBD1 might be the D (6 bases). The germline gives CDR1 SGHRS, CDR2 YFSETQ. V was pared by 3 bases and J by 0 bases, with 9 bases between. The CDR3 runs to 15 residues. The CDR3 DNA sequence: TGCGCCAGCAGCTCCCGGGACACGAACACCGGGGAGCTGTTTTTT. Translated: CASSSRDTNTGELFF.

The gene calls are TRBV28 and TRBJ2-7; 11 nucleotides line up with TRBD2. The CDR3 totals 15 residues. J lost 5 bases, V lost 4 bases, and 7 bases had no gene match. Germline values: CDR1 MDHEN, CDR2 SYDVKM. The CDR3 region is CASSYLTSGTNEQYF. The CDR3, as DNA: TGTGCCAGCAGTTACCTGACTAGCGGGACGAACGAGCAGTACTTC.

CDR3 protein: CASSPGAGSNTEAFF. DNA for the CDR3: TGTGCCAGCTCACCAGGGGCAGGGTCCAACACTGAAGCTTTCTTT. The chain couples TRBV18 to TRBJ1-1; D possibly corresponds to TRBD1 (5 bases). Germline V gene data show CDR1 as KGHSH and CDR2 as LQKENI. Trimming shortened V by 2 bases and J by 2 bases, and 12 bases separated the two germline ends. The CDR3 has 15 residues.

This clonotype was detected a few times. The chain has TRBV6-5 and TRBJ2-1, with D unclear. CDR1 and CDR2 from the germline V gene are MNHEY and SVGAGI. The CDR3 has 12 amino acids. V lost 6 bases and J lost 1, with 4 bases in between. The CDR3 coding sequence is TGTGCCAGCAGGGAATCCTACAATGAGCAGTTCTTC. It codes for CASRESYNEQFF.

The V call is TRBV5-5, the J call TRBJ2-5, with TRBD1 matching over 7 bases. The trim removed 0 bases at V and 2 bases at J, leaving 4 bases unmatched. This CDR3 region has 15 residues. Germline V gene data show CDR1 as SGHKS and CDR2 as YYEKEE (reference sequence). CDR3 in DNA: TGTGCCAGCAGCTTGGCGGGACAGTTACAAGAGACCCAGTACTTC. Its translation: CASSLAGQLQETQYF.

The V and J genes are TRBV7-2 and TRBJ2-2; D gene ambiguous. This CDR3 is built from 15 residues. V lost 2 bases to trimming and J lost 1 base, with 8 bases between them. Germline loops: CDR1 SGHTA, CDR2 FQGNSA. This chain's CDR3 is CASSLIELNTGELFF. The CDR3 nucleotides read TGTGCCAGCAGCTTAATCGAGTTGAACACCGGGGAGCTGTTTTTT.

The chain carries TRBV29-1 and TRBJ2-7; 11 bases line up with TRBD2. The CDR3 runs to 15 residues. Germline values: CDR1 SQVTM, CDR2 ANQGSEA. Germline trimming cut 7 bases from V and 3 bases from J; bases unmatched to any gene: 11. This CDR3 is CSARGGTSGYYEQYF. The CDR3 DNA sequence: TGCAGCGCCAGGGGGGGGACTAGCGGATACTACGAGCAGTACTTC.

The chain links TRBV20-1 to TRBJ1-1, with a possible D match to TRBD1 (6 bases). CDR3 length equals 14 residues. CDR1 and CDR2 (germline): DFQATT, SNEGSKA (reference sequence). V was pared by 6 bases and J by 5 bases, with 19 bases between. In DNA form, the CDR3 reads TGCAGTGCGCCGAACCCTAAAGGGGGAACTGAAGCTTTCTTT. This sequence encodes CSAPNPKGGTEAFF.

To note about this clonotype: One end of the junction is discordant with germline, which a read error may explain. The V call is TRBV20-1, the J call TRBJ2-1; 13 bases line up with TRBD2. CDR1 is DFQATT and CDR2 is SNEGSKA in the germline V gene (reference sequence). The CDR3 consists of 16 residues. The CDR3, as DNA: TGCTGTGCTAGAGAGGGACTAGCGGGAACCTACAATGAGCAGTTCTTC. Its translation: CCAREGLAGTYNEQFF.

With regard to this clonotype: A junction end diverges from the germline sequence, so it may reflect a read error. V is TRBV2 and J is TRBJ2-6, with D tentatively TRBD1 or TRBD2 (5 bases each). CDR3 length: 13 amino acids. Per the germline V gene, CDR1 is SNHLY and CDR2 is FYNNEI. The DNA for the CDR3 is TGTGCCAGCAGTGAAGCTTTGGGACGTAGCTATTCTTTC. Its translation is CASSEALGRSYSF.

The V and J genes are TRBV12-3 or TRBV12-4 and TRBJ2-5, with a possible D match to TRBD2 (6 bases). With 3 bases removed from V and 4 bases from J, the gap between germline ends came to 24 bases. This CDR3 region has 18 residues. The CDR3 spells CASSFGVAEPGVRETQYF. The CDR3 nucleotides are TGTGCCAGCAGTTTCGGGGTCGCGGAACCGGGGGTTCGAGAGACCCAGTACTTC.

J is TRBJ1-1 and V is TRBV14; D remains ambiguous. Germline V gives CDR1 SGHDN, CDR2 FVKESK. The CDR3 is 14 residues long. V lost 0 bases to trimming and J lost 5 bases, with 10 bases between them. The CDR3 DNA reads TGTGCCAGCAGCCAAGATCTATCGGGGACTGAAGCTTTCTTT. Protein sequence: CASSQDLSGTEAFF.

The gene calls are TRBV5-6 and TRBJ2-3; 9 nucleotides match TRBD2. The germline V gene has CDR1 SGHDT and CDR2 YYEEEE. V was clipped by 5 bases and J by 0 bases; unmatched bases: 4. This CDR3 spans 15 amino acids. DNA for the CDR3: TGTGCCAGCAGGGGGACTAGCTTGAGCACAGATACGCAGTATTTT. Translating gives CASRGTSLSTDTQYF.